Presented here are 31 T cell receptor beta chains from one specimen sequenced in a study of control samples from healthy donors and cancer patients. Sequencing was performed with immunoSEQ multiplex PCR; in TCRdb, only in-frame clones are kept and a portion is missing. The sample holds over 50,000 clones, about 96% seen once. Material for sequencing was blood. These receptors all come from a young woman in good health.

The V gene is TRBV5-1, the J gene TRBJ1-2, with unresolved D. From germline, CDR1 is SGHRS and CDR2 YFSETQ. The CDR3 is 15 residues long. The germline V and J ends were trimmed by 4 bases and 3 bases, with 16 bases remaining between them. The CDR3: CASSDDGSTYYGYTF. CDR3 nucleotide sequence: TGCGCCAGCAGCGACGACGGATCTACCTACTATGGCTACACCTTC.

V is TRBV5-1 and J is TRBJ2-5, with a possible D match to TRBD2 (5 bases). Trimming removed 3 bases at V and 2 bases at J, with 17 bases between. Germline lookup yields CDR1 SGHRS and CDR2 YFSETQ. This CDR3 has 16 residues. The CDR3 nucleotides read TGCGCCAGCAGCTGGAGTCCAGGTACGGGGCAAGAGACCCAGTACTTC. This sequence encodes CASSWSPGTGQETQYF. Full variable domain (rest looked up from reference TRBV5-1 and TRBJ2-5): KAGVTQTPRYLIKTRGQQVTLSCSPISGHRSVSWYQQTPGQGLQFLFEYFSETQRNKGNFPGRFSGRQFSNSRSEMNVSTLELGDSALYLCASSWSPGTGQETQYFGPGTRLLVL.

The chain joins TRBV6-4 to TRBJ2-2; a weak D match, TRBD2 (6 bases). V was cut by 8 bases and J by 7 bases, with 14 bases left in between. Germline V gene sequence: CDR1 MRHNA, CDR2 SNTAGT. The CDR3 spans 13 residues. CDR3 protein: CASGGTPNGELFF. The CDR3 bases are TGTGCCAGCGGCGGGACTCCCAACGGGGAGCTGTTTTTT.

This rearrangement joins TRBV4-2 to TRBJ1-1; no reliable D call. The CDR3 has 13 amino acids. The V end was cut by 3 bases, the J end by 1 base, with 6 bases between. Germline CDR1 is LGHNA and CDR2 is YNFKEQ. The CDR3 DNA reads TGTGCCAGCAGCCAGCGGACGAACACTGAAGCTTTCTTT. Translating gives CASSQRTNTEAFF.

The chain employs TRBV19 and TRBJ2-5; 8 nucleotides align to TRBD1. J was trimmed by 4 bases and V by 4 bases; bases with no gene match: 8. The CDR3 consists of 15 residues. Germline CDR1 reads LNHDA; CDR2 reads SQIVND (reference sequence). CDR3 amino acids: CASSTLRGQGETQYF. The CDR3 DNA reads TGTGCCAGTAGTACCCTCAGGGGGCAAGGAGAGACCCAGTACTTC. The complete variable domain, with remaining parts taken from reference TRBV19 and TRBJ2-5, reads DGGITQSPKYLFRKEGQNVTLSCEQNLNHDAMYWYRQDPGQGLRLIYYSQIVNDFQKGDIAEGYSVSREKKESFPLTVTSAQKNPTAFYLCASSTLRGQGETQYFGPGTRLLVL.

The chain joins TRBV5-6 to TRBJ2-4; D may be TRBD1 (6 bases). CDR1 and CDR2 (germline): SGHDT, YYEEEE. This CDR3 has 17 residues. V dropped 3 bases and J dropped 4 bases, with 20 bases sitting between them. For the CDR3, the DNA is TGTGCCAGCAGCTCGCTTGGGGGACAAGGGCTTAAAAACATTCAGTACTTC. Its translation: CASSSLGGQGLKNIQYF.

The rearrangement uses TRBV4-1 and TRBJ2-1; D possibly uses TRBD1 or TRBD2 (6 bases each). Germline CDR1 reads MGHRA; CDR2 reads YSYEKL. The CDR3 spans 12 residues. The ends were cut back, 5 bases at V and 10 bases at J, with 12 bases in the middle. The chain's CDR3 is CASSYRAGEQFF. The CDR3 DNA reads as TGCGCCAGCAGCTACAGGGCGGGGGAGCAGTTCTTC.

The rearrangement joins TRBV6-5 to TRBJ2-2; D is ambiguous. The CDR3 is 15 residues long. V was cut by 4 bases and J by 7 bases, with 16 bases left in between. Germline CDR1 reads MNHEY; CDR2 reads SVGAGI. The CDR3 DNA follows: TGTGCCAGCAGTTGGAGCCGGAATACCGACGGGGAGCTGTTTTTT. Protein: CASSWSRNTDGELFF.

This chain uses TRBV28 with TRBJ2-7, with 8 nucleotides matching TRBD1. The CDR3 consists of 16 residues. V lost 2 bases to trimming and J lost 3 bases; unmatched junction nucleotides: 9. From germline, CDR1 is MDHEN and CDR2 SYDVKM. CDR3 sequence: CASSLALSGGYYEQYF. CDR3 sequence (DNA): TGTGCCAGCAGTTTAGCTCTGTCAGGGGGCTACTACGAGCAGTACTTC.

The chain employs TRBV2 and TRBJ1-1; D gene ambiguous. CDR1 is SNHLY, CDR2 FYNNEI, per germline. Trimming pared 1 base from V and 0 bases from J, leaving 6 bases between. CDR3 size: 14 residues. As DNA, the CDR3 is TGTGCCAGCAGTGAAGTGGGTGTGAACACTGAAGCTTTCTTT. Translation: CASSEVGVNTEAFF.

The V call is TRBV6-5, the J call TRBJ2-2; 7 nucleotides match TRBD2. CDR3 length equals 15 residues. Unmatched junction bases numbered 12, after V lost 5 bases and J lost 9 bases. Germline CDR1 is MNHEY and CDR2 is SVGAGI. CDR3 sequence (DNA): TGTGCCAGCAGTCTCCGACTAGCTTCCCCACGGGAGCTGTTTTTT. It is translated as CASSLRLASPRELFF.

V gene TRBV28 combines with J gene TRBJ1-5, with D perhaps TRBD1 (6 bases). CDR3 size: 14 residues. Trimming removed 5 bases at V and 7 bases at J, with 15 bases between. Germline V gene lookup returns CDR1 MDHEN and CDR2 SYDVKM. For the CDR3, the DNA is TGTGCCAGCAGTCTACAGGGTAGAAGCCAGCCCCAGCATTTT. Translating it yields CASSLQGRSQPQHF.

CDR3 sequence (DNA): TGTGCCAGCGGGGCTAATACGGGAGAGACCCAGTACTTC. Its protein product is CASGANTGETQYF. This chain connects TRBV7-3 to TRBJ2-5; a possible D gene is TRBD1 (5 bases). Deletions cut 8 bases from V and 4 bases from J, with 14 bases between. The CDR3 consists of 13 residues. Germline V gene sequence: CDR1 SGHTA, CDR2 FQGTGA.

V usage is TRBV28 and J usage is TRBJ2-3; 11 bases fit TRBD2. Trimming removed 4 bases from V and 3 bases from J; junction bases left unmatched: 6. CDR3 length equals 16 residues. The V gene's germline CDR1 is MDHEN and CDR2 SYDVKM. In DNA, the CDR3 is TGTGCCAGCAGTTCCCGGACTAGCGGGTTTACAGATACGCAGTATTTT. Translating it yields CASSSRTSGFTDTQYF.

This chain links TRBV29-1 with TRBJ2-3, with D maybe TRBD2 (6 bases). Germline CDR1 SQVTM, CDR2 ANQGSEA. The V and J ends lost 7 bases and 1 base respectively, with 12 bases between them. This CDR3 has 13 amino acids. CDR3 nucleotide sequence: TGCAGCGCCGATTCGGGGGGCACAGATACGCAGTATTTT. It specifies CSADSGGTDTQYF.

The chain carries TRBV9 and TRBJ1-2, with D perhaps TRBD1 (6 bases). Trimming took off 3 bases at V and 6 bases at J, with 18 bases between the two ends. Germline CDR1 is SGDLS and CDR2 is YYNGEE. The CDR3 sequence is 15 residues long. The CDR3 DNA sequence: TGTGCCAGCAGCGGTGTCGGGGGGGCTAAGAATGGCTACACCTTC. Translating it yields CASSGVGGAKNGYTF.

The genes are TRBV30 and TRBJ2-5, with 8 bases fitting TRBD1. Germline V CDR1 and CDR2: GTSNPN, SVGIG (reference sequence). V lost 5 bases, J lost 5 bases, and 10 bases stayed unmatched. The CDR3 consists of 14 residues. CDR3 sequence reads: CAWGLGQALETQYF. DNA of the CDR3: TGTGCCTGGGGCTTGGGACAGGCACTGGAGACCCAGTACTTC. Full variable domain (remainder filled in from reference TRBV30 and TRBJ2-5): SQTIHQWPATLVQPVGSPLSLECTVEGTSNPNLYWYRQAAGRGLQLLFYSVGIGQISSEVPQNLSASRPQDRQFILSSKKLLLSDSGFYLCAWGLGQALETQYFGPGTRLLVL.

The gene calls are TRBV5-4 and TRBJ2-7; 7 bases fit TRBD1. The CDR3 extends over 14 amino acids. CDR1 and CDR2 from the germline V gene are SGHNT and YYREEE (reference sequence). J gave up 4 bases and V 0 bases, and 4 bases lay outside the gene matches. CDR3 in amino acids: CASSLAPDRYEQYF. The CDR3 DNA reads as TGTGCCAGCAGCTTGGCGCCGGACAGGTACGAGCAGTACTTC.

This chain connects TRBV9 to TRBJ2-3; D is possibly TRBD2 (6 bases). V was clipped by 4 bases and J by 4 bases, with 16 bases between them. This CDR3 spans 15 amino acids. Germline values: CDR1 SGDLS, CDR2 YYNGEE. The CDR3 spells CASSTRPTGADTQYF. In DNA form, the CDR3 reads TGTGCCAGCAGCACTAGACCCACGGGGGCAGATACGCAGTATTTT.

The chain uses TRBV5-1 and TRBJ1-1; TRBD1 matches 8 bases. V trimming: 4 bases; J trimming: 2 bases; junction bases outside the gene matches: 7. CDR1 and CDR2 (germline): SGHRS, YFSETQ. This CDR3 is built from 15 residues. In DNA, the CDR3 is TGCGCCAGCAGCCCCGACGGACAGGGAAACACTGAAGCTTTCTTT. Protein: CASSPDGQGNTEAFF.

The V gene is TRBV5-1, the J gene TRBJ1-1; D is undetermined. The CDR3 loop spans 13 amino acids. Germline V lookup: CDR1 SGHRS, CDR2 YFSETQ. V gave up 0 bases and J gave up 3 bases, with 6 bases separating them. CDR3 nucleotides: TGCGCCAGCAGCTTGGGCCGGGACACTGAAGCTTTCTTT. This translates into CASSLGRDTEAFF.

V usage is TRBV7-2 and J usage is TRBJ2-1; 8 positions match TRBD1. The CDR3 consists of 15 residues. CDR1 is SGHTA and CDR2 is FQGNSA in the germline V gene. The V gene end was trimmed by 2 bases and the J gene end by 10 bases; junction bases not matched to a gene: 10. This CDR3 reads CASSLLDRGLTEQFF. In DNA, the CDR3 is TGTGCCAGCAGCTTACTAGACAGGGGCCTCACGGAGCAGTTCTTC.

CDR3 sequence reads: CASSLGGAEAFF. The CDR3 DNA is TGTGCCAGCAGCTTAGGGGGCGCTGAAGCTTTCTTT. V usage is TRBV7-9 and J usage is TRBJ1-1, with D tentatively TRBD1 (5 bases). Trimming took 1 base from V and 6 from J, leaving 6 bases between them. The CDR3 spans 12 residues. The V gene's germline CDR1 is SEHNR and CDR2 FQNEAQ (reference sequence).

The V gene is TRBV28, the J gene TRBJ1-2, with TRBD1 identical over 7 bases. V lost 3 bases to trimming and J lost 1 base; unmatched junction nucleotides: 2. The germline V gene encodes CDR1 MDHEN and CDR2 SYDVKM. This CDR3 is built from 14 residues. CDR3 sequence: CASSFDRVNYGYTF. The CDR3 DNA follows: TGTGCCAGCAGTTTCGACAGGGTTAACTATGGCTACACCTTC.

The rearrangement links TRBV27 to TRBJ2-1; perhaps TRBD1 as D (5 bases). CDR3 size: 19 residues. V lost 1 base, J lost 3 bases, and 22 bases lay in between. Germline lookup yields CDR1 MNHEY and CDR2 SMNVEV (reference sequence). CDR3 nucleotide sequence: TGTGCCAGCAGTTTATATGGGCCAGGGAATTCAGCGTTCTACAATGAGCAGTTCTTC. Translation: CASSLYGPGNSAFYNEQFF.

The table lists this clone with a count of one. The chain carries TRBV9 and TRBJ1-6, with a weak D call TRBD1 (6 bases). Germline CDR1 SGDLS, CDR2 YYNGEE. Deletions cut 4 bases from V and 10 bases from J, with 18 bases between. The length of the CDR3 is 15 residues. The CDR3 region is CASSSPGAGASPLHF. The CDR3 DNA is TGTGCCAGCAGCTCCCCGGGGGCTGGCGCGTCACCCCTCCACTTT.

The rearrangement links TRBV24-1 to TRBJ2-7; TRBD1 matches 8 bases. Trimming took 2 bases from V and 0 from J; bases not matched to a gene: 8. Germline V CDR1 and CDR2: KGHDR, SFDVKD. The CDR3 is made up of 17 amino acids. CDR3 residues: CATSDSDTGTGSYEQYF. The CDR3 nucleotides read TGTGCCACCAGTGATTCCGACACCGGGACAGGCTCCTACGAGCAGTACTTC.

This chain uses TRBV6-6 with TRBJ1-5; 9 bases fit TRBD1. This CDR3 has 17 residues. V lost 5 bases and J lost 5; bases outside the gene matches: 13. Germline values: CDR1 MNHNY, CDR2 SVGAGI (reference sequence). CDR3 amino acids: CASSHRPGTGIDQPQHF. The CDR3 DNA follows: TGTGCCAGCAGTCATCGTCCCGGGACAGGGATCGATCAGCCCCAGCATTTT.

This chain's CDR3 is CASSLVGAGGDTDTQYF. CDR3 bases: TGTGCCAGCAGCTTAGTGGGAGCGGGGGGCGACACAGATACGCAGTATTTT. V gene TRBV7-2 combines with J gene TRBJ2-3, with TRBD2 matching over 9 bases. The CDR3 covers 17 residues. CDR1 and CDR2 from the germline V gene are SGHTA and FQGNSA. With V trimmed by 1 base and J by 2 bases, 7 bases remained unmatched.

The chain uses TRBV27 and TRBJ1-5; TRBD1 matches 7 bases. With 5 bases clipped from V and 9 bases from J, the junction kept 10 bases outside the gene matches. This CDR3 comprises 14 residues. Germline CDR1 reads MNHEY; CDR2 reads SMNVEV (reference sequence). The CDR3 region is CASSLTYRGGPQHF. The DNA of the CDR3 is TGTGCCAGCAGTCTCACTTACAGGGGAGGGCCCCAGCATTTT.

This CDR3 is CASSLGLGENIQYF. In DNA form, the CDR3 reads TGTGCCAGCAGCTTAGGTTTGGGGGAAAACATTCAGTACTTC. The genes are TRBV7-8 and TRBJ2-4; D assignment may be TRBD1 or TRBD2 (5 bases each). From germline, CDR1 is SGHVS and CDR2 FQNEAQ. The V and J ends lost 1 base and 5 bases respectively, with 9 bases between them. The CDR3 length is 14 residues. Combining the CDR3 with reference TRBV7-8 and TRBJ2-4 gives the whole variable domain GAGVSQSPRYKVAKRGQDVALRCDPISGHVSLFWYQQALGQGPEFLTYFQNEAQLDKSGLPSDRFFAERPEGSVSTLKIQRTQQEDSAVYLCASSLGLGENIQYFGAGTRLSVL.